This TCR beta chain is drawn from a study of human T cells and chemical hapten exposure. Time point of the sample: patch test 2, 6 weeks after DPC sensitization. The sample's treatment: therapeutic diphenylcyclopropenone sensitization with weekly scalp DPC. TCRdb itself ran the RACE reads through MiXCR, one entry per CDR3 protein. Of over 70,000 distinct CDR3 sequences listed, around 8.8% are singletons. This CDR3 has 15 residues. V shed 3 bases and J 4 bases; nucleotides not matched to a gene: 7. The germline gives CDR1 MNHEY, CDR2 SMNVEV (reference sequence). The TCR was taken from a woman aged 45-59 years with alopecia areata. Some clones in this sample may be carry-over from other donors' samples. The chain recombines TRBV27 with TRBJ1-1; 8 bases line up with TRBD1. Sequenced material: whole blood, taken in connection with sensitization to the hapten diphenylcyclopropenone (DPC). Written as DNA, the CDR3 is TGTGCCAGCAGTTTTTCCGACAGGGGAGGCACTGAAGCTTTCTTT. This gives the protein CASSFSDRGGTEAFF.